This section outlines one T cell receptor beta chain sequence together with its context. Its antigen is currently not known. Qualities for individual bases were not recorded, and no much larger clone is one base off. The same CDR3 also results from other DNA sequences found in this sample. These data are taken from a study of blood T cell repertoires in COVID-19 (dated by TCRdb to 2020 to 2021). The study in broad terms: Samples from collaborators originated in the United States, Italy and Spain and spanned both the acute and convalescent phases of COVID-19. The material from the prospective study consisted of cDNA or gDNA derived from T cells, B-cell-depleted T cells, or PBMCs. Samples were obtained from the ongoing ImmuneRACE study (first 160 participants) and from approximately 1,200 subjects provided by 6 global collaborators. Where available, HLA class I and class II types were obtained from metadata supplied by the sample provider rather than from assay-based typing. Subjects who had been exposed to COVID-19, were actively infected with it, or had recovered from it provided the deeply sampled blood TCRbeta repertoires that made up the dataset. The sample metadata nearly always contained a de-identified subject ID, COVID-19 status, age in years and sex. The repertoires were made available in a free public database intended to serve as a resource for research on the immune response to SARS-CoV-2. Study-wide conclusions, independent of this receptor: The amount of clinical and demographic metadata varied by source and participant and was provided uncurated.

The immunoSEQ Assay, a bias-controlled multiplex PCR, was used to amplify TCRbeta CDR3 regions from genomic DNA. In the original analysis: Nucleated cell counts per sample were estimated from amplification of reference gene primers within the assay. Sequence reads were collapsed and filtered to measure the absolute abundance of every unique TCRbeta CDR3 rearrangement. Productive Simpson clonality was computed per sample as the square root of Simpson's diversity index over productive rearrangements. Sourced from immuneACCESS, this table was stored by TCRdb with only in-frame sequences that have V and J called. A share of the clones is absent; for the studies checked, an unresolved V gene accounts for under half, and the remainder has no known explanation. That table furnishes V, J and clone size, whereas the DNA furnished D and trimming. The sample data list 200,000 to 300,000 clones, and 70% to 80% of these were observed just once. More than 2.5% of the sample rests with the top ten.

V is clipped by 0 bases and J by 4 bases, and the sequence between their germline boundaries is 8 bases long. CDR1 and CDR2 are read off the germline V gene as SGHRS and YFSETQ. Reading from cysteine to phenylalanine, the CDR3 counts 14 amino acids. Only the CDR3 region is kept as DNA, spanning 42 bases read in frame from base 1. The collaborating institutions used their own protocols to collect whole blood in K2EDTA tubes. For TCRbeta analysis, collaborators shipped samples in one of three forms: frozen whole blood, isolated PBMCs, or DNA extracted from either of those sample types. The receptor was isolated from a woman older than 75 with acute or convalescent COVID-19. This chain is built from TRBV5-1 and TRBJ1-3, with a weak D call of TRBD1 (6 bases match). The sequenced material came from peripheral blood. The DNA sequence is as follows: TGCGCCAGCAGCTTGGACAGGGTAGGAAACACCATATATTTT. Translated, it reads CASSLDRVGNTIYF.